A selection of T cell receptor beta chains follows, all from one sample in a study of CD8+ T cells in alopecia areata. Only in-frame clones appear in the TCRdb table, and some are missing; sequencing was by immunoSEQ multiplex PCR. The data show about 100,000 clones, around 60% seen once. Sequenced material: CD8+ T cells sorted from blood, taken at roughly week 55, from a patient treated with tofacitinib. The receptor set was obtained from a human donor with alopecia areata. Both conserved end residues are part of each CDR3. D genes are given only for firm matches. The listing skips clone size in some rows; elsewhere it reads once, few, many or a size class.

j_call d_call v_call clone_size cdr3_nt cdr3_aa
TRBJ1-2 TRBD1 TRBV27 few TGTGCCAGCAGTTACGATGGGACAGGGAACGGCTACACCTTC CASSYDGTGNGYTF
TRBJ1-5 TRBD1 TRBV13 - TGTGCCAGCAGCCAGGGGGCAGGTGGCAATCAGCCCCAGCATTTT CASSQGAGGNQPQHF
TRBJ2-5 - TRBV15 few TGTGCCACCAGCACCGTCCCGGCGGGGAAGCAAGAGACCCAGTACTTC CATSTVPAGKQETQYF
TRBJ2-1 - TRBV12-5 - TGTGCTAGTGGTTTGCACACCCGGGAGAACAATGAGCAGTTCTTC CASGLHTRENNEQFF
TRBJ1-1 - TRBV27 - TGTGCCAGCGGACAACAGGGCATGGGCACTGAAGCTTTCTTT CASGQQGMGTEAFF
TRBJ1-2 - TRBV9 - TGTGCCAGCAGCGTAGCCGGGGCTAACTATGGCTACACCTTC CASSVAGANYGYTF
TRBJ2-7 - TRBV2 - TGTGCCAGCTCCTTAGACAGCTCCTACGAGCAGTACTTC CASSLDSSYEQYF
TRBJ1-4 - TRBV29-1 few TGCAGCGGCCAATCGGGTAATGAAAAACTGTTTTTT CSGQSGNEKLFF
TRBJ2-3 - TRBV13 - TGTGCCAGCAGCTTAGGAAGGGCTATGGATACGCAGTATTTT CASSLGRAMDTQYF
TRBJ2-5 TRBD1 TRBV4-1 - TGCGCCAGCAGCCAAGATAATCTGGGACAGGGGCCCCAAGAGACCCAGTACTTC CASSQDNLGQGPQETQYF
TRBJ1-5 TRBD1 TRBV23-1 - TGCGCCAGCAGTCATCAGGGGGGTCAGCCCCAGCATTTT CASSHQGGQPQHF
TRBJ2-7 - TRBV10-3 - TGTGCCATCAGTGCGGATGCCTCCTACGAGCAGTACTTC CAISADASYEQYF
TRBJ2-4 TRBD1 TRBV11-3 - TGTGCCAGCAGCTTGTCACAGGGGGAGTATCTTGCCAAAAACATTCAGTACTTC CASSLSQGEYLAKNIQYF
TRBJ2-2 - TRBV4-1 - TGCGCCAGCAGCCAGCAGGGTGGAGCCGGGGAGCTGTTTTTT CASSQQGGAGELFF
TRBJ1-2 - TRBV7-2 - TGTGCCAGCACCCCCAGTAGGAACGGAAACTATGGCTACACCTTC CASTPSRNGNYGYTF
TRBJ1-4 - TRBV2 - TGTGCCAGCAGGCCGACAGCAACTAATGAAAAACTGTTTTTT CASRPTATNEKLFF
TRBJ1-6 - TRBV19 - TGTGCCAGTAGTGAAGGCAATTCACCCCTCCACTTT CASSEGNSPLHF
TRBJ2-7 - TRBV5-6 few TGTGCCAGCAGCGTAGGGACGGCGGAGCAGTACTTC CASSVGTAEQYF
TRBJ2-7 - TRBV6-5 once TGTGCCAGCAGTTACTCGACCCGATACGAGCAGTACTTC CASSYSTRYEQYF
TRBJ2-7 TRBD1 TRBV2 few TGTGCCAGCAGCCAAACCGGGGACAGTTCCTACGAGCAGTACTTC CASSQTGDSSYEQYF
TRBJ1-2 - TRBV13 - TGTGCCAGCTGGGGTGGGCCAAACTATGGCTACACCTTC CASWGGPNYGYTF
TRBJ1-6 - TRBV30 - TGTGCCGGGGATCTCGCACCAGGAATGAATTCACCCCTCCACTTT CAGDLAPGMNSPLHF
TRBJ2-7 - TRBV12-5 - TGTGCTAGTATATTCGGGTCCGAGCAGTACTTC CASIFGSEQYF
TRBJ2-5 TRBD2 TRBV6-1 - TGTGCCAGCAGTTGGGGGGGGTACTTC CASSWGGYF
TRBJ2-2 - TRBV7-9 - TGTGCCAGCAGCCCATCGTGGGGCACCGGGGAGCTGTTTTTT CASSPSWGTGELFF
TRBJ2-7 TRBD2 TRBV19 few TGTGCCAGTAGCCTCAGCGGGACTAGCGGTTTCTACGAGCAGTACTTC CASSLSGTSGFYEQYF
TRBJ2-1 - TRBV27 - TGTGCCAGCAGGATCACAGGGCTCGATGAGCAGTTCTTC CASRITGLDEQFF
TRBJ1-2 - TRBV29-1 few TGCAGCGTTGAACTCAGGGATGGCTACACCTTC CSVELRDGYTF
TRBJ2-5 TRBD1 TRBV27 once TGTGCCAGCAGGGGACAGGGTCTAAGGGAGCAGTACTTC CASRGQGLREQYF
TRBJ1-3 - TRBV30 - TGTGCCTGGATATATCCGAGCTCTGGAAACACCATATATTTT CAWIYPSSGNTIYF
TRBJ1-4 - TRBV5-1 - TGCGCCAGCAGCTTGGAGGCCCGTACAGGGCGAGGGGAAAAACTGTTTTTT CASSLEARTGRGEKLFF
TRBJ2-1 - TRBV5-1 few TGCGCCAGCAGCTTGGTCGCCGGGGAGCAGTTCTTC CASSLVAGEQFF
TRBJ2-1 TRBD2 TRBV14 few TGTGCCAGCAGCCAAGTCAGGACTAGCGGGGACAATGAGCAGTTCTTC CASSQVRTSGDNEQFF
TRBJ2-3 TRBD1 TRBV11-2 once TGTGCCAGCAGCTTAGGGCCGGGACAGACCACAGATACGCAGTATTTT CASSLGPGQTTDTQYF
TRBJ1-2 - TRBV7-9 - TGTGCCAGCAGCCAAAGAAGAAAAGTAGGGGATGGCTACACCTTC CASSQRRKVGDGYTF
TRBJ2-6 - TRBV7-2 - TGTGCCAGCAGCTTATATACAACTGGGGCCAACGTCCTGACTTTC CASSLYTTGANVLTF
TRBJ2-1 - TRBV2 - TGTGCCAGCACGGAAGAAGACAGGCCGGCCTACAATGAGCAGTTCTTC CASTEEDRPAYNEQFF
TRBJ1-2 TRBD1 TRBV2 once TGTGCCAGTCAGGGGGCAGTTGATGGCTACACCTTC CASQGAVDGYTF
TRBJ2-3 TRBD2 TRBV7-6 - TGTGCCAGCAGCCCCAGGACTAGCGGGGGAACAGATACGCAGTATTTT CASSPRTSGGTDTQYF
TRBJ1-2 - TRBV5-6 - TGTGCCAGCAACCAAGGGCGGTACTATGGCTACACCTTC CASNQGRYYGYTF
TRBJ2-1 - TRBV20-1 - TGCAGTGCCTCGCTGACTAGGGAGCAGTTCTTC CSASLTREQFF
TRBJ2-5 - TRBV14 few TGTGCCAGCAGCCAAGATCACACGATCCAAGAGACCCAGTACTTC CASSQDHTIQETQYF
TRBJ2-3 - TRBV7-9 - TGTGCCAGCAGCCGCAGGGACACCACTCTCAGGGATACGCAGTATTTT CASSRRDTTLRDTQYF
TRBJ2-7 - TRBV6-1 - TGTGCCAGCAGTGCCAAGGTCGCCTACGAGCAGTACTTC CASSAKVAYEQYF
TRBJ1-1 - TRBV4-1 - TGCGCCAGCAGCCAAGATAGGACTGAAGCTTTCTTT CASSQDRTEAFF
TRBJ1-4 - TRBV4-1 few TGCGCCAGCAGCCAGGAATTCGGGGCCAATAATGAAAAACTGTTTTTT CASSQEFGANNEKLFF
TRBJ2-3 - TRBV13 - TGTGCCAGCAGCTCCGCGGTCCAGGCTAGCGCAACCACCCACACAGATACGCAGTATTTT CASSSAVQASATTHTDTQYF
TRBJ1-2 TRBD1 TRBV27 once TGTGCCAGCAGTTTATCGCTACAGGGGGCTGGAGGCTACACCTTC CASSLSLQGAGGYTF
TRBJ2-3 - TRBV29-1 - TGCAGCGTTGTGGACCCCCGTCACACAGATACGCAGTATTTT CSVVDPRHTDTQYF
TRBJ1-2 TRBD1 TRBV5-1 few TGCGCCAGCAGCTTCGGCAGGGGGCGAGGTGGCTACACCTTC CASSFGRGRGGYTF
TRBJ1-2 TRBD1 TRBV29-1 - TGCAGCGCCGTTCCGGACAGGGGGTGGGATGGCTACACCTTC CSAVPDRGWDGYTF
TRBJ2-5 - TRBV9 once TGTGCCAGCAGCGTAGAGGGCAGTCTTAGGGAGACCCAGTACTTC CASSVEGSLRETQYF
TRBJ2-1 - TRBV29-1 - TGCAGCGGATTTCCGGTTTACAATGAGCAGTTCTTC CSGFPVYNEQFF
TRBJ1-5 TRBD1 TRBV6-6 - TGTGCCAGCAAGTACAGGGGTGAGGGTCAGCCCCAGCATTTT CASKYRGEGQPQHF
TRBJ1-5 - TRBV27 - TGTGCCAGCAGTAAAGGAGGCAATCAGCCCCAGCATTTT CASSKGGNQPQHF
TRBJ1-5 - TRBV15 - TGTGCCACCAGCAGAGTCCCAGGGAGCAATCAGCCCCAGCATTTT CATSRVPGSNQPQHF
TRBJ2-7 - TRBV6-5 - TGTGCCAGCAGTTATATGGGGACCGAACAGTACTTC CASSYMGTEQYF
TRBJ2-1 TRBD2 TRBV2 few TGTGCCAGCAGTGAGGATGGTACGCGGGGGGCCGATGGGGATGAGCAGTTCTTC CASSEDGTRGADGDEQFF
TRBJ1-1 - TRBV7-9 - TGTGCCAGCAGCTTAGCAGGCAGTAACACTGAAGCTTTCTTT CASSLAGSNTEAFF
TRBJ1-1 TRBD1 TRBV4-1 many TGCGCCAGCAGCCAGCCAGGGGGGACTGAAGCTTTCTTT CASSQPGGTEAFF